These 28 T cell receptor beta chains were all obtained from the same sample, sequenced in a study of breast tumors, draining lymph nodes, adjacent tissues. Breast cancer patients provided tissue from their axillary draining lymph nodes. In TCRdb, the multiplex PCR reads were re-called with MiXCR into one record per CDR3 protein. Of 250,000 or so distinct CDR3 sequences in the sample, about 33% were seen once. The sequenced sample consisted of axillary lymph node tissue. Receptor source: a female donor with breast cancer. Some clones in this sample may be carry-over from other donors' samples.

The chain joins TRBV29-1 to TRBJ1-6; no definite D call. V lost 4 bases, J lost 9 bases, and 13 bases lay in between. In germline, CDR1 is SQVTM, CDR2 ANQGSEA. The CDR3 covers 13 residues. The CDR3 DNA reads TGCAGCGTTGTAGACTCACGGGGTTCACCCCTCCACTTT. It is translated as CSVVDSRGSPLHF.

The V call is TRBV10-3, the J call TRBJ2-3, with 13 positions matching TRBD2. Germline values: CDR1 ENHRY, CDR2 SYGVKD. The junction had 6 bases not matched to a gene; V was cut back by 6 bases and J by 3 bases. The CDR3 has 16 residues. The CDR3 DNA reads TGTGCCATCAGAGCCTTGACTAGCGGGAGGACAGATACGCAGTATTTT. It encodes CAIRALTSGRTDTQYF.

On this clonotype itself: At one of its ends the junction is not consistent with the germline gene, which may arise from a read error. For the CDR3, the DNA is TGTGTCAGCAGTTTCCACAGGGATCGGCCCCAGCATTTT. This encodes CVSSFHRDRPQHF. The rearrangement uses TRBV12-3 or TRBV12-4 and TRBJ1-5; a possible D gene is TRBD1 (6 bases). The CDR3 sequence is 13 residues long.

This clonotype was seen ten or more times. CDR3 nucleotide sequence: TGTGCCAGCGGTACTAGCGGGGAAAACACAGATACGCAGTATTTT. Its protein is CASGTSGENTDTQYF. The chain uses TRBV12-3 or TRBV12-4 and TRBJ2-3, with TRBD2 matching 10 bases. The CDR3 runs to 15 residues. Trimming took 8 bases from V and 2 from J; bases not matched to a gene: 7.

This clonotype has ten or more counts. An end of the junction does not agree with germline; a read error may underlie this. The chain combines TRBV30 with TRBJ2-7; 7 positions match TRBD2. Looked up from germline, CDR1 is GTSNPN and CDR2 is SVGIG (reference sequence). This CDR3 comprises 12 residues. The CDR3 reads CAWMSGGRPLRF. In DNA, the CDR3 is TGTGCCTGGATGTCTGGCGGGAGACCCCTTAGGTTC.

Of note for this clonotype: A read error may be the cause here, since a much bigger clone is one base away. This chain links TRBV5-1 with TRBJ2-2; D possibly matches TRBD1 or TRBD2 (5 bases each). Germline CDR1 reads SGHRS; CDR2 reads YFSETQ. The CDR3 loop spans 13 amino acids. The CDR3 bases are TGCGCCAGCAGCGCAACAGACACCGGGGACCTGTTTTTT. As protein: CASSATDTGDLFF.

This clonotype has a count of ten or more. This sequence joins TRBV24-1 and TRBJ2-1, with TRBD2 matching over 12 bases. V lost 5 bases to trimming and J lost 7 bases; unmatched junction nucleotides: 8. Germline CDR1 is KGHDR and CDR2 is SFDVKD. The CDR3 contains 16 residues. The CDR3 reads CATSALAGGPRNEQFF. The CDR3, as DNA: TGTGCCACCAGTGCTCTAGCGGGAGGGCCGAGGAATGAGCAGTTCTTC.

The J gene is TRBJ2-3, the V gene TRBV6-6; the D gene is possibly TRBD2 (6 bases). V was cut by 2 bases and J by 5 bases, with 26 bases left in between. Germline V gene data show CDR1 as MNHNY and CDR2 as SVGAGI (reference sequence). The CDR3 spans 19 residues. The CDR3 coding sequence is TGTGCCAGCAGTTACCTTATGGGGGGAGCGAAGGTAGGACGAGATACGCAGTATTTT. Its protein product is CASSYLMGGAKVGRDTQYF.

Worth noting for this clonotype: This may stem from a read error, because a much larger clone lies one nucleotide away. The chain recombines TRBV9 with TRBJ1-6; 8 nucleotides line up with TRBD1. This CDR3 is 15 amino acids long. In germline, CDR1 is SGDLS, CDR2 YYNGEE. J lost 8 bases, V lost 7 bases, and 11 bases had no gene match. This CDR3 is CASGPRDRRDSPLHF. The CDR3 DNA is TGTGCCAGCGGCCCCCGGGACAGGCGAGATTCACCCCTCCACTTT.

This clonotype was counted many times. The V and J genes are TRBV2 and TRBJ2-2; D is possibly TRBD1 or TRBD2 (6 bases each). The CDR3 contains 14 residues. Germline V gene data show CDR1 as SNHLY and CDR2 as FYNNEI. With 6 bases removed from V and 2 bases from J, the gap between germline ends came to 10 bases. CDR3 bases: TGTGCCAGCAGGAAGGGGGGAAACACCGGGGAGCTGTTTTTT. Its protein product is CASRKGGNTGELFF.

This clonotype was detected ten times or more. This chain uses TRBV19 with TRBJ2-1, with 9 bases fitting TRBD1. The CDR3 loop spans 18 amino acids. Looked up from germline, CDR1 is LNHDA and CDR2 is SQIVND (reference sequence). The junction had 17 bases not matched to a gene; V was cut back by 10 bases and J by 1 base. CDR3 sequence (DNA): TGTGCCACCCTTGGCGTCCAGGGGACAGGGTATTCCTACAATGAGCAGTTCTTC. This translates into CATLGVQGTGYSYNEQFF.

This clonotype was counted ten times or more. V usage is TRBV7-9 and J usage is TRBJ2-2, with 10 bases identical to TRBD2. Losses at the gene ends were 6 bases for V and 1 base for J; bases not matched to a gene: 5. The CDR3 length is 16 residues. CDR1 is SEHNR, CDR2 FQNEAQ, per germline (reference sequence). For the CDR3, the DNA is TGTGCCAGCAGTCCTAGGACTAGCGGGAACACCGGGGAGCTGTTTTTT. The encoded protein is CASSPRTSGNTGELFF.

This clonotype has at least ten counts. J is TRBJ1-2 and V is TRBV9; D ambiguous. Germline CDR1 and CDR2: SGDLS and YYNGEE. The CDR3 totals 15 residues. V was cut by 1 base and J by 4 bases, with 14 bases left in between. The CDR3: CASSVPPAGCYGYTF. The CDR3 region has the DNA TGTGCCAGCAGCGTACCGCCGGCCGGCTGCTATGGCTACACCTTC.

In regard to this clonotype: The conserved phenylalanine or tryptophan normally closing the CDR3 is absent here, so this likely arose from a read error. The limits of the CDR3 on the DNA are not certain, so only TCRdb's listed CDR3 is given. J is TRBJ2-5 and V is TRBV19; TRBD1, as called in the table, went unchecked against the DNA. The CDR3 is made up of 13 amino acids, end residues included. Germline-derived CDR1 and CDR2 are LNHDA and SQIVND (reference sequence). CDR3 residues: CASRPAGGGRPST.

As concerns this clonotype: A read error may produce the germline difference seen at one junction end. The genes are TRBV5-1 and TRBJ2-5, with 9 bases lining up with TRBD2. The CDR3 consists of 13 residues. Germline V gives CDR1 SGHRS, CDR2 YFSETQ. CDR3 amino acids: CASSLAGGGTQYF. The CDR3 DNA follows: TGTGCCAGCAGCTTGGCGGGGGGGGGGACCCAGTACTTC.

In this sample, this clonotype turned up many times. V usage is TRBV11-3 and J usage is TRBJ1-3, with D possibly TRBD1 on 5 matching bases. Trimming pared 8 bases from V and 1 base from J, leaving 18 bases between. The CDR3 totals 16 residues. The germline V gene encodes CDR1 SGHNT and CDR2 YENEEA. The CDR3, as DNA: TGTGCCAGCGGGACCTCAGGGCCTGGTTCTGGAAACACCATATATTTT. This encodes CASGTSGPGSGNTIYF.

This clonotype was found many times. V is TRBV20-1 and J is TRBJ1-2; D gene unclear. The V end lost 3 bases, the J end lost 4 bases, and 12 bases lay between the germline ends. The CDR3 is 13 residues long. The germline V gene encodes CDR1 DFQATT and CDR2 SNEGSKA (reference sequence). The CDR3 sequence is CSASFSASYGYTF. Here the CDR3 DNA reads TGCAGTGCTAGTTTTTCGGCCTCCTATGGCTACACCTTC.

This clonotype was found many times. This chain connects TRBV2 to TRBJ1-6, with unresolved D. This CDR3 is built from 13 residues. Germline loops: CDR1 SNHLY, CDR2 FYNNEI. The CDR3 spells CASASSYNSPLHF. Here the CDR3 DNA reads TGTGCGAGCGCGAGCTCCTATAATTCACCCCTCCACTTT.

V and J are TRBV3-1 and TRBJ2-1; 8 nucleotides agree with TRBD2. The CDR3 is 14 amino acids. V dropped 5 bases and J dropped 3; count of bases not matched to a gene: 3. Germline loops: CDR1 LGHDT, CDR2 YNNKEL (reference sequence). The CDR3 loop is CASSDSGNYNEQFF. CDR3 DNA: TGTGCCAGCAGCGATAGCGGGAACTACAATGAGCAGTTCTTC.

Ten or more counts support this clonotype. This chain uses TRBV5-8 with TRBJ2-1, with D tentatively TRBD1 (5 bases). The V end was cut by 2 bases, the J end by 5 bases, with 11 bases between. The germline CDR1 and CDR2 sequences are SGHTS and YDEGEE. CDR3 length equals 14 residues. The CDR3 here is CASSFNRPNNEQFF. The DNA for the CDR3 is TGTGCCAGCAGCTTCAACAGGCCAAACAATGAGCAGTTCTTC.

This clonotype was picked up many times. The chain recombines TRBV2 with TRBJ2-3; tentative D call: TRBD2 (5 bases). CDR3 size: 15 residues. The V gene lost 2 bases and the J gene lost 2 bases, with 11 bases spanning the gap. Germline values: CDR1 SNHLY, CDR2 FYNNEI. CDR3 region: CASSESGKYTDTQYF. Here the CDR3 DNA reads TGTGCCAGCAGTGAAAGCGGCAAATACACAGATACGCAGTATTTT.

As concerns this clonotype: With a much larger clone just one base away, this may be a read error. Lacking the conserved final phenylalanine or tryptophan, this CDR3 likely reflects a read error. This chain uses TRBV7-9 with TRBJ2-7, with 7 bases that match TRBD1. The CDR3 loop spans 14 amino acids. V trimming: 1 base; J trimming: 4 bases; junction bases outside the gene matches: 4. Germline V gene lookup returns CDR1 SEHNR and CDR2 FQNEAQ (reference sequence). The CDR3 is CASSLGQGFYEQYL. The CDR3 DNA reads TGTGCCAGCAGCTTAGGACAGGGTTTTTACGAGCAGTACCTC.

As regards this clonotype: At one boundary the junction diverges from the germline segment, which might be a read error. The rearrangement links TRBV20-1 to TRBJ2-7; D ambiguous. This CDR3 comprises 14 residues. CDR1 is DFQATT and CDR2 is SNEGSKA in the germline V gene (reference sequence). CDR3 loop: CSAAGHLGSSEQYF. The CDR3 DNA reads TGCAGTGCAGCTGGCCACCTCGGTTCCTCCGAGCAGTACTTC.

This clonotype showed up many times. The chain has TRBV28 and TRBJ1-6; D is possibly TRBD1 (5 bases). Germline loops: CDR1 MDHEN, CDR2 SYDVKM. Trimming stripped 8 bases from V and 7 bases from J, with 9 bases between. The CDR3 extends over 12 amino acids. The CDR3 DNA reads TGTGCCAGCGGGGGGGGGAATTCACCCCTCCACTTT. It encodes CASGGGNSPLHF.

This clonotype was seen many times. This sequence joins TRBV20-1 and TRBJ2-1; 8 bases map to TRBD2. The germline gives CDR1 DFQATT, CDR2 SNEGSKA (reference sequence). The CDR3 has 16 residues. V shed 4 bases and J 3 bases; nucleotides not matched to a gene: 11. The DNA of the CDR3 is TGCAGTGCTAACCGCCTCGGGACTAGAGTCTACAATGAGCAGTTCTTC. Amino acid sequence: CSANRLGTRVYNEQFF.

J is TRBJ2-1 and V is TRBV25-1; a weak D match, TRBD1 (6 bases). Per germline, CDR1 MGHDK and CDR2 SYGVNS. V shed 4 bases and J shed 0 bases, with 19 bases lying between them. This CDR3 has 18 residues. The CDR3 coding sequence is TGTGCCAGCAGTGCCAAGGACAGCCGCCTCCCCTCCTACAATGAGCAGTTCTTC. Its translation is CASSAKDSRLPSYNEQFF.

The rearrangement uses TRBV2 and TRBJ1-1; no firm D call. The V end lost 4 bases, the J end lost 5 bases, and 11 bases lay between the germline ends. CDR1 is SNHLY, CDR2 FYNNEI, per germline. The CDR3 spans 13 residues. The CDR3 bases are TGTGCCAGCAGTGGAGGGAGAGATACTGAAGCTTTCTTT. Its translation: CASSGGRDTEAFF.

This clonotype came up a few times. Possible read error: a much larger clone is one base away. The chain employs TRBV7-3 and TRBJ2-1, with D tentatively TRBD2 (6 bases). With 5 bases removed from V and 7 bases from J, the gap between germline ends came to 18 bases. CDR3 size: 15 residues. Germline V gene sequence: CDR1 SGHTA, CDR2 FQGTGA. The CDR3 nucleotides read TGTGCCAGCAGCCCGCGCTTAGGGACTGGGAATGAGCAGTTCTTC. It yields the protein CASSPRLGTGNEQFF.